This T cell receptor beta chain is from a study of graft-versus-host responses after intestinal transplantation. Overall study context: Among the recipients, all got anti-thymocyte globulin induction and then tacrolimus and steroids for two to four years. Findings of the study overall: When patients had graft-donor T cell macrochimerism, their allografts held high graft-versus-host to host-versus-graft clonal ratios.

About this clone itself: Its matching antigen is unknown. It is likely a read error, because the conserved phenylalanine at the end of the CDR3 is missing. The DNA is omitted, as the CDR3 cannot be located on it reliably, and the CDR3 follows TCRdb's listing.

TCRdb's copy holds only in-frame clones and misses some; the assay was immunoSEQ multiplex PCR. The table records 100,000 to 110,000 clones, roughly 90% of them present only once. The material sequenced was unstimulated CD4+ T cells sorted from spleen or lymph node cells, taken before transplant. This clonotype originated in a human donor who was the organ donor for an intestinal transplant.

The chain's CDR3 is CASSLCGTLP. The chain combines TRBV27 with TRBJ2-7. A total of 10 residues make up the CDR3, ends included. Per the germline V gene, CDR1 is MNHEY and CDR2 is SMNVEV (reference sequence).